Below, 7 T cell receptor beta chains from the same sample are listed, as sequenced in a study of blood T cell repertoires in COVID-19. Libraries were prepared by immunoSEQ multiplex PCR; TCRdb keeps only in-frame clonotypes and omits some of them. Of around 130,000 clones in the sample, around 81% were seen once. Input material: peripheral blood. These receptors all stem from a human donor in a cohort sampled during active COVID-19.

The chain uses TRBV21-1 and TRBJ2-7; TRBD2, the table's D call, was not compared with the DNA. TRBV21-1 is a pseudogene segment. The CDR3 has 13 residues. In nucleotides, the CDR3 is TGTGCCAGCAGTAACGCCGGGGGCTACGAGCAGTACTTC. Protein sequence: CASSNAGGYEQYF.

This chain links TRBV28 with TRBJ1-5, with D uncertain. V lost 5 bases to trimming and J lost 5 bases, with 13 bases between them. The V gene's germline CDR1 is MDHEN and CDR2 SYDVKM. The CDR3 covers 14 residues. CDR3 loop: CASSPGGSYQPQHF. The CDR3 DNA reads TGTGCCAGCAGTCCCGGAGGGAGCTATCAGCCCCAGCATTTT.

The V and J genes are TRBV6-5 and TRBJ1-1; D remains ambiguous. The CDR3 covers 14 residues. Trimming took off 10 bases at V and 0 bases at J, with 15 bases between the two ends. The germline V gene encodes CDR1 MNHEY and CDR2 SVGAGI. In DNA form, the CDR3 reads TGTGCCATCGAAAGAGTGACACTGAACACTGAAGCTTTCTTT. Translated: CAIERVTLNTEAFF.

A single count supports this clone. This chain joins TRBV5-6 and TRBJ2-7; 7 bases are a match to TRBD2. This CDR3 comprises 12 residues. Germline V CDR1 and CDR2: SGHDT, YYEEEE. The ends lost 2 bases at V and 6 bases at J; junction bases unmatched: 2. CDR3 DNA sequence: TGTGCCAGCAGCTTAAGGGAGGGCGAGCAGTACTTC. Its protein is CASSLREGEQYF. Complete variable domain (other parts from reference TRBV5-6 and TRBJ2-7): DAGVTQSPTHLIKTRGQQVTLRCSPKSGHDTVSWYQQALGQGPQFIFQYYEEEERQRGNFPDRFSGHQFPNYSSELNVNALLLGDSALYLCASSLREGEQYFGPGTRLTVT.

The chain employs TRBV7-8 and TRBJ1-5; 8 bases line up with TRBD1. The length of the CDR3 is 14 residues. J was trimmed by 7 bases and V by 4 bases; bases with no gene match: 6. Germline V gene lookup returns CDR1 SGHVS and CDR2 FQNEAQ. In DNA, the CDR3 is TGTGCCAGCAGCTCACAGGGGGATCTCCAGCCCCAGCATTTT. Its translation: CASSSQGDLQPQHF.

The rearrangement uses TRBV12-3 or TRBV12-4 and TRBJ1-5; D might be TRBD1 (6 bases). V lost 2 bases and J lost 7, with 9 bases in between. The CDR3 runs to 13 residues. CDR3 region: CASSLQQGQPQHF. The CDR3 coding sequence is TGTGCCAGCAGTTTACAACAGGGACAGCCCCAGCATTTT.

The chain combines TRBV4-1 with TRBJ1-5; D may be TRBD1 (5 bases). The CDR3 has 15 residues. V shed 4 bases and J shed 0 bases, with 10 bases lying between them. Germline V gene data show CDR1 as MGHRA and CDR2 as YSYEKL. CDR3 DNA sequence: TGCGCCAGCAGCCCACAGGTCTATAGCAATCAGCCCCAGCATTTT. This codes for CASSPQVYSNQPQHF.